This TCR beta chain was captured in a study of shared clonotypes between healthy human individuals. The CDR3 consists of 15 residues. CDR1 and CDR2 from the germline V gene are SGHTS and YDEGEE. Trimming removed 6 bases from V and 4 bases from J; junction bases left unmatched: 6. Profiling relied on immunoSEQ multiplex PCR, and the TCRdb table lists in-frame clones only, not all of them. The sample consists of some 1,400,000 clones, roughly 96% of them appearing once. This sequence originates from a young man in good health. Sequenced sample: naive CD4+ T cells sorted from blood. Subset denoted: CD45RA+ positively selected. The chain links TRBV5-8 to TRBJ2-1; 11 bases align to TRBD2. CDR3 DNA sequence: TGTGCCAGCATAAGACTAGCGGGAAGGTACAATGAGCAGTTCTTC. Translated: CASIRLAGRYNEQFF. The full variable domain, in which reference TRBV5-8 and TRBJ2-1 provide the parts outside the CDR3, is EAGVTQSPTHLIKTRGQQATLRCSPISGHTSVYWYQQALGLGLQFLLWYDEGEERNRGNFPPRFSGRQFPNYSSELNVNALELEDSALYLCASIRLAGRYNEQFFGPGTRLTVL.